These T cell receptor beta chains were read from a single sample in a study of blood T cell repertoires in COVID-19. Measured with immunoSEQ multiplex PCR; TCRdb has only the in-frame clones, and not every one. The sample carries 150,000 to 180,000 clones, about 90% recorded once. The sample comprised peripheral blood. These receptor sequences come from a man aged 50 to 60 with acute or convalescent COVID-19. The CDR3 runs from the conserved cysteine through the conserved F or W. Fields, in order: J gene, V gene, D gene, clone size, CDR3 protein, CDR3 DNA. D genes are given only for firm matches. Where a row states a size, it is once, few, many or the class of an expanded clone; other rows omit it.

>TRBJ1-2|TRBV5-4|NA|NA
CASSSDGANYGYTF
TGTGCCAGCAGCAGCGACGGAGCTAACTATGGCTACACCTTC
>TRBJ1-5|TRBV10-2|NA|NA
CASSESRTEVFYQPQHF
TGCGCCAGCAGTGAGTCAAGGACAGAAGTTTTTTATCAGCCCCAGCATTTT
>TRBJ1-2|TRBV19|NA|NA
CASSRSGGDPDGYTF
TGTGCCAGTAGTCGGTCTGGGGGGGATCCCGATGGCTACACCTTC
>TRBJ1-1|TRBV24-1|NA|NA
CATSRGGATEAFF
TGTGCCACCAGTCGGGGAGGGGCCACTGAAGCTTTCTTT
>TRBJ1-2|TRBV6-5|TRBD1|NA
CASSYETGYGYTF
TGTGCCAGCAGTTACGAGACAGGGTATGGCTACACCTTC
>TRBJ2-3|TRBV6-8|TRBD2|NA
CASSYSRGSGRAGDTQYF
TGTGCCAGCAGTTACTCCCGCGGGAGCGGGAGGGCCGGAGATACGCAGTATTTT
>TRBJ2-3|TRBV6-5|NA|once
CASSRLARTDTQYF
TGTGCCAGCTCAAGGCTAGCGCGTACAGATACGCAGTATTTT
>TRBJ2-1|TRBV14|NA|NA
CASSQGGLYNEQFF
TGTGCCAGCAGCCAAGGGGGACTGTACAATGAGCAGTTCTTC
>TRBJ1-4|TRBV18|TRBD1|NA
CASSLGTDEKLFF
TGTGCCAGCTCACTCGGGACAGATGAAAAACTGTTTTTT
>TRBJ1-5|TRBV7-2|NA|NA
CASSLFPNQPQHF
TGTGCCAGCAGCTTATTCCCTAATCAGCCCCAGCATTTT
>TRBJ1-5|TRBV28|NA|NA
CASRRGFSSNQPQHF
TGTGCCAGCAGGAGAGGGTTTTCTAGCAATCAGCCCCAGCATTTT
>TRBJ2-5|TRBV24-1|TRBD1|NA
CATSDPDRDQETQYF
TGTGCCACCAGTGACCCTGACAGGGACCAAGAGACCCAGTACTTC
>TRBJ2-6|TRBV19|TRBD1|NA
CASSHGQGPTNVLTF
TGTGCCAGTAGTCATGGACAGGGTCCGACCAACGTCCTGACTTTC
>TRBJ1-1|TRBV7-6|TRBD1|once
CASSLVRGTEAFF
TGTGCCAGCAGCTTAGTCAGGGGGACTGAAGCTTTCTTT
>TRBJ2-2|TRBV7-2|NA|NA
CASSLEVGGAGELFF
TGTGCCAGCAGCTTAGAAGTCGGGGGTGCCGGGGAGCTGTTTTTT
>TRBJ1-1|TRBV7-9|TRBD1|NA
CASSFPQEATGANTEAFF
TGTGCCAGCAGCTTCCCCCAGGAGGCCACAGGGGCGAACACTGAAGCTTTCTTT
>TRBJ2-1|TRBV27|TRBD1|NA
CASSSGQGVYNEQFF
TGTGCCAGCAGTTCGGGACAGGGGGTTTACAATGAGCAGTTCTTC
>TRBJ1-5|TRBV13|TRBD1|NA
CASSLGTANQPQHF
TGTGCCAGCAGCCTAGGGACAGCTAATCAGCCCCAGCATTTT
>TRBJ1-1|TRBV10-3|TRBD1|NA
CAISPTGGEEAFF
TGTGCCATCAGTCCCACAGGGGGCGAAGAAGCTTTCTTT
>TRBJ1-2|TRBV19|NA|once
CASSISDYGYTF
TGTGCCAGTAGTATATCGGACTATGGCTACACCTTC
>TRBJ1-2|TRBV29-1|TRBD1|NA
CSVRQGLEGYTF
TGCAGCGTCCGACAGGGGCTAGAGGGCTACACCTTC
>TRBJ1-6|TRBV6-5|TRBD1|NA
CASTTGDSPLHF
TGTGCCAGTACGACAGGGGATTCACCCCTCCACTTT
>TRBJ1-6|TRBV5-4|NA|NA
CASATYRSPLHF
TGTGCCAGCGCGACATACCGTTCACCCCTCCACTTT
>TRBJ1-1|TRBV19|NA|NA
CASSMTPNTEAFF
TGTGCCAGTAGTATGACACCGAACACTGAAGCTTTCTTT
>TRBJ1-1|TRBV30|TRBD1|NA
CAWSVSGQGSEAFF
TGTGCCTGGAGTGTTTCGGGACAGGGATCTGAAGCTTTCTTT
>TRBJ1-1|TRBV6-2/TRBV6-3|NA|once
CASSYRTGRNTEAFF
TGTGCCAGCAGTTACCGTACAGGGAGAAACACTGAAGCTTTCTTT
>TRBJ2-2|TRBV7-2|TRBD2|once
CASSLVPGLAGNTGELFF
TGTGCCAGCAGCTTAGTACCGGGACTAGCGGGGAACACCGGGGAGCTGTTTTTT
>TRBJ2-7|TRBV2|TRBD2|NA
CASTLLAGLLKGYEQYF
TGTGCCAGCACCTTACTAGCGGGTCTCCTCAAGGGCTACGAGCAGTACTTC
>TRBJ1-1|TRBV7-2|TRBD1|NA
CASSFDRGTEAFF
TGTGCCAGCAGCTTCGACAGGGGCACTGAAGCTTTCTTT
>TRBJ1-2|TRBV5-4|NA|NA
CASSLGGTPSPFYGYTF
TGTGCCAGCAGCTTGGGCGGGACTCCGTCCCCTTTCTATGGCTACACCTTC
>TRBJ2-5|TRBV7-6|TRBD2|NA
CASSSREGETQYF
TGTGCCAGCAGCTCTCGGGAGGGAGAGACCCAGTACTTC
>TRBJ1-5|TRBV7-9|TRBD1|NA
CASSGTGDRHNQPQHF
TGTGCCAGCAGCGGGACAGGGGATCGGCACAATCAGCCCCAGCATTTT
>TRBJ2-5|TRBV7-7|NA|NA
CASSTLTGWETQYF
TGTGCCAGCAGCACATTGACTGGCTGGGAGACCCAGTACTTC
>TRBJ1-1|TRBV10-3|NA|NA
CATRDNTEAFF
TGTGCCACCCGGGATAACACTGAAGCTTTCTTT
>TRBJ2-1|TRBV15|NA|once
CATSRTAPKGASYNEQFF
TGTGCCACCAGCAGAACGGCCCCAAAAGGGGCCTCCTACAATGAGCAGTTCTTC
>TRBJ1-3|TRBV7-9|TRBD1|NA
CASSPGGSGVGNTIYF
TGTGCCAGCAGCCCAGGGGGTTCTGGGGTAGGAAACACCATATATTTT
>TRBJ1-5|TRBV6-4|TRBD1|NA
CASSETGTGAPPQPQHF
TGTGCCAGCAGTGAGACCGGGACAGGGGCACCGCCTCAGCCCCAGCATTTT
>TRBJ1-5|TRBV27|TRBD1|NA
CASSPYRGGYSNQPQHF
TGTGCCAGCAGTCCCTACAGGGGCGGTTATAGCAATCAGCCCCAGCATTTT
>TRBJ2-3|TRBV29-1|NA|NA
CSVDRGGPDTQYF
TGCAGCGTTGATAGGGGGGGCCCAGATACGCAGTATTTT
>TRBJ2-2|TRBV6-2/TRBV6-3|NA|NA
CASSYSRDLATGELFF
TGTGCCAGCAGTTACTCGCGGGACCTAGCCACCGGGGAGCTGTTTTTT
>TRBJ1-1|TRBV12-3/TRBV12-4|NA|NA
CASSLYRAAEAFF
TGTGCCAGCAGTTTGTACAGGGCCGCTGAAGCTTTCTTT